The 3 T cell receptor beta chains given below trace back to one sample, sequenced in a study of cytotoxic CD8 clonotypes in ibrutinib-treated CLL. TCRdb's copy holds only in-frame clones and misses some; the assay was immunoSEQ multiplex PCR. The sample carries 190,000 or so clones, 72% recorded once. The sequencing used PBMCs, collected after 24 months of ibrutinib treatment. The source of these receptors is a human donor with chronic lymphocytic leukemia.

This chain joins TRBV7-2 and TRBJ1-2; D call uncertain. Germline V gene lookup returns CDR1 SGHTA and CDR2 FQGNSA. The CDR3 spans 12 residues. Trimming removed 6 bases at V and 7 bases at J, with 12 bases between. The CDR3: CASSQAQSGYTF. The DNA of the CDR3 is TGTGCCAGCAGTCAAGCCCAGTCTGGCTACACCTTC.

This clone was seen more than once but under ten times. The genes are TRBV29-1 and TRBJ2-1; 13 bases are shared with TRBD2. The CDR3 is 13 residues long. Germline values: CDR1 SQVTM, CDR2 ANQGSEA. The trim removed 4 bases at V and 9 bases at J, leaving 3 bases unmatched. CDR3 loop: CSVGTSGRREQFF. Here the CDR3 DNA reads TGCAGCGTTGGGACTAGCGGGAGACGTGAGCAGTTCTTC.

This sequence joins TRBV6-1 and TRBJ1-1; D may be TRBD1 (5 bases). Trimming removed 3 bases from V and 2 bases from J, with 13 bases in between. The CDR3 runs to 15 residues. CDR1 and CDR2 from the germline V gene are MNHNS and SASEGT. CDR3 sequence: CASSDRGRVNTEAFF. The CDR3 DNA is TGTGCCAGCAGTGATAGGGGCAGGGTAAACACTGAAGCTTTCTTT.